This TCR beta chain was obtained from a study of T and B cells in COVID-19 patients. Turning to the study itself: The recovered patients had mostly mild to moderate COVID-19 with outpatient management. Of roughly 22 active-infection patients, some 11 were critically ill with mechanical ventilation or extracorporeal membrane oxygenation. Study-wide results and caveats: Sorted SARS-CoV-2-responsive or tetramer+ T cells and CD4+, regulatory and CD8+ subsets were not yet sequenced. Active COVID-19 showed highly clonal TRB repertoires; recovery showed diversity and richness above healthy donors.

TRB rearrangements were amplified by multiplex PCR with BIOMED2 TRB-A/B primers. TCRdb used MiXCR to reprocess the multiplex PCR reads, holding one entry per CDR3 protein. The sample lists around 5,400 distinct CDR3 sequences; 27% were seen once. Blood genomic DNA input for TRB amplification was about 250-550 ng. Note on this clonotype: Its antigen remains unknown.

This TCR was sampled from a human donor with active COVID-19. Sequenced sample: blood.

The CDR3, as DNA: TGTGCCTGGCACCCCGGGACAGGCTTAGCCAAAAACATTCAGTACTTC. This codes for CAWHPGTGLAKNIQYF. V is TRBV30 and J is TRBJ2-4; 8 positions agree with TRBD1. There are 16 residues in the CDR3. CDR1 and CDR2 from the germline V gene are GTSNPN and SVGIG (reference sequence). With V trimmed by 5 bases and J by 0 bases, 9 bases remained unmatched.